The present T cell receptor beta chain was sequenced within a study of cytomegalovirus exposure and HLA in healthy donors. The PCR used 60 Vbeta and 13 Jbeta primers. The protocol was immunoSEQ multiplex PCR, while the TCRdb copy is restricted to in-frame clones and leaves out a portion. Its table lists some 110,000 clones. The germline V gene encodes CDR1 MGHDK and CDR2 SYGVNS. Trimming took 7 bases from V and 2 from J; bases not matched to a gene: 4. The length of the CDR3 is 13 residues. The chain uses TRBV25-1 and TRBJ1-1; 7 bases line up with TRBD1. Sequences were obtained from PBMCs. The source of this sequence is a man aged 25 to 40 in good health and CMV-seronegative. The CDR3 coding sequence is TGTGCCAGCACAGGACAGGTTAACACTGAAGCTTTCTTT. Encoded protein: CASTGQVNTEAFF. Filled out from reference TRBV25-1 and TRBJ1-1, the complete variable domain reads EADIYQTPRYLVIGTGKKITLECSQTMGHDKMYWYQQDPGMELHLIHYSYGVNSTEKGDLSSESTVSRIRTEHFPLTLESARPSHTSQYLCASTGQVNTEAFFGQGTRLTVV.